The T cell receptor (beta chain) described here comes from a study of cytomegalovirus exposure and HLA in healthy donors. Study overall: Genetic ancestry analysis placed approximately 79% of the 400 or so donors that were genotyped in the Caucasian-associated cluster.

The V end was cut by 3 bases, the J end by 0 bases, with 20 bases between. This CDR3 has 18 residues. Germline V lookup: CDR1 SGHRS, CDR2 YFSETQ. Findings of the study overall: TCR beta V segments were, for the most part, productive about 87% or about 30% of the time in an earlier analysis.

A note on this clone: Its target is unknown.

A multiplex PCR was run with 60 Vbeta primers and 13 Jbeta primers. The assay was immunoSEQ multiplex PCR, and TCRdb's table has in-frame clones only and misses some. Here the sample spans under 300,000 clones, about 86% being singletons. V is TRBV5-1 and J is TRBJ2-3; the D gene is possibly TRBD2 (6 bases). The sample taken for sequencing was PBMCs. This TCR was recovered from a woman aged 55-70 years in good health and CMV-seropositive. CDR3 coding DNA: TGCGCCAGCAGCTCGAAGACGCTATTAAGCGGGAGCACAGATACGCAGTATTTT. Protein: CASSSKTLLSGSTDTQYF.